The T cell receptor (beta chain) described here comes from a study of T cells in Graves' hyperthyroidism and ophthalmopathy. The study left out patients who had uncontrolled infection, other autoimmune disease, pregnancy or lactation. Each diagnosis was grounded in clinical symptoms, serum thyroxine and TRAb, thyroid ultrasound, and orbital computed tomography. In regard to this clonotype: Antigen: not known.

Trimming shortened V by 9 bases and J by 4 bases, and 18 bases separated the two germline ends. This CDR3 is built from 14 residues. Germline values: CDR1 LNHDA, CDR2 SQIVND (reference sequence). The investigators amplified TCR beta CDR3 regions from RNA transcripts. RT-PCR in the first round (using the HTBI primer set) targeted the TCR CDR3. TCRdb reanalysed the multiplex PCR reads using MiXCR and keeps one entry per CDR3 protein. The table includes hundreds of thousands of distinct CDR3 sequences, around 38% detected once. Study-wide results and limits: Ophthalmopathy stood apart from stable hyperthyroidism in a 13 V-J model. The majority of expanded thyroid clonotypes above 0.001 also appeared in blood.

The chain joins TRBV19 to TRBJ1-2; a possible D gene is TRBD1 (6 bases). The receptor was isolated from a man aged 18-30 years with Graves' hyperthyroidism. The sample consisted of blood. CDR3 nucleotides: TGTGCCAGCAGCTCGGGACAACTTAGCTATGGCTACACCTTC. The encoded protein is CASSSGQLSYGYTF.